This T cell receptor beta chain emerged from a study of blood T cell repertoires in COVID-19. The wider study: Samples of COVID-19 (acute and convalescent) were obtained from the United States, Italy and Spain. T cells, B-cell-depleted T cells, or PBMCs supplied cDNA or gDNA.

In the authors' methods: Estimation of nucleated cell counts was performed using reference gene primer amplification. Libraries were prepared by immunoSEQ multiplex PCR; TCRdb keeps only in-frame clonotypes and omits some of them. That table is the source of V, J and clone size, and D and trimming were worked out from the DNA. The repertoire includes some 130,000 clones, 65% to 80% of them detected once, and approximately 4% sits in the top ten. The CDR3 is made up of 13 amino acids. V was trimmed by 0 bases and J by 5 bases, leaving 10 bases between them. The germline V gene has CDR1 GTSNPN and CDR2 SVGIG (reference sequence).

This clonotype was sampled from a man between 60 and 75 years old with acute or convalescent COVID-19. Sequencing input: peripheral blood. This rearrangement joins TRBV30 to TRBJ1-1; D is undetermined. The CDR3 DNA reads as TGTGCCTGGAGTGTACAGTTAAGGACTGAAGCTTTCTTT. Its translation: CAWSVQLRTEAFF.